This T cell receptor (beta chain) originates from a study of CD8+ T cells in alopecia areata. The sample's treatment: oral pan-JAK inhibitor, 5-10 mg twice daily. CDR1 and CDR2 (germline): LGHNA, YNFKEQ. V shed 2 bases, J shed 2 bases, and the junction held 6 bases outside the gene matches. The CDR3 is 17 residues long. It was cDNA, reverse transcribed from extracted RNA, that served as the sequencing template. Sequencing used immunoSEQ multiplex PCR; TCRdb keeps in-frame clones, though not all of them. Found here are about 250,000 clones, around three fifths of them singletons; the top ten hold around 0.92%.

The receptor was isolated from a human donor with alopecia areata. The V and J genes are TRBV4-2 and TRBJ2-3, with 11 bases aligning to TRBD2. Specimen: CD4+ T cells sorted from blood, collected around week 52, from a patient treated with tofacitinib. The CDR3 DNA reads TGTGCCAGCAGCCAAATGCCTAGCGGGGGGCTCACAGATACGCAGTATTTT. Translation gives CASSQMPSGGLTDTQYF.